The next 21 T cell receptor beta chains were all read from a single sample in a study of T cells after yellow fever vaccination. Each CDR3 protein is one row after TCRdb ran MiXCR on the 5' RACE reads. The sample holds some 10,000 distinct CDR3 sequences, under 5.5% seen once. This sample comprised PBMCs, either bulk or a sorted T-cell subset (CD4+, CD8+, memory, or dextramer-sorted; not recorded which), obtained about 2 weeks after the first yellow fever vaccination. These receptor sequences come from a man younger than 35 who received the YFV17D yellow fever vaccine.

This clonotype is medium-sized by share. The rearrangement links TRBV12-3 or TRBV12-4 to TRBJ2-5, with TRBD1 matching over 7 bases. The junction had 9 bases not matched to a gene; V was cut back by 6 bases and J by 5 bases. This CDR3 spans 14 amino acids. CDR3 nucleotides: TGTGCCAGCAGCCCGACAGGGTTTGAGGAGACCCAGTACTTC. Protein sequence: CASSPTGFEETQYF.

This clonotype was counted many times. The chain uses TRBV6-5 and TRBJ2-4; D may be TRBD1 (6 bases). There are 16 residues in the CDR3. V was trimmed by 5 bases and J by 0 bases, leaving 14 bases between them. Per germline, CDR1 MNHEY and CDR2 SVGAGI. CDR3 nucleotide sequence: TGTGCCAGCAGTAATGGACAGTCACTAGCCAAAAACATTCAGTACTTC. Its protein product is CASSNGQSLAKNIQYF.

This clonotype has a count of ten or more. The chain uses TRBV20-1 and TRBJ1-6; TRBD1 matches 7 bases. The CDR3 length is 14 residues. Germline V gene data show CDR1 as DFQATT and CDR2 as SNEGSKA (reference sequence). V shed 2 bases and J 8 bases; nucleotides not matched to a gene: 6. The CDR3 nucleotides read TGCAGTGCTAGAAACGACAGGGAGTATTCACCCCTCCACTTT. This encodes CSARNDREYSPLHF.

This clonotype was observed at least ten times. The gene calls are TRBV10-3 and TRBJ2-2; a possible D gene is TRBD2 (6 bases). V shed 7 bases and J shed 1 base, with 10 bases lying between them. CDR3 length: 14 amino acids. From germline, CDR1 is ENHRY and CDR2 SYGVKD. CDR3 coding DNA: TGTGCCATCAAGTACGGGAGGAACACCGGGGAGCTGTTTTTT. This codes for CAIKYGRNTGELFF.

This clonotype was detected many times. The chain has TRBV5-1 and TRBJ2-5; 11 bases are a match to TRBD1. The germline gives CDR1 SGHRS, CDR2 YFSETQ. V shed 4 bases and J 1 base; nucleotides not matched to a gene: 3. The CDR3 runs to 15 residues. The CDR3 loop reads CASSGGTGGQETQYF. CDR3 DNA: TGCGCCAGCAGCGGTGGGACAGGGGGCCAAGAGACCCAGTACTTC.

This clonotype was counted ten times or more. The gene calls are TRBV19 and TRBJ1-3; unclear D gene. This CDR3 region has 13 residues. V gave up 5 bases and J gave up 3 bases, with 8 bases separating them. CDR1 LNHDA and CDR2 SQIVND come from the germline V gene (reference sequence). The CDR3 coding sequence is TGTGCCAGTAGTCCCCTGGGTGGAAACACCATATATTTT. Translated, it gives CASSPLGGNTIYF.

By its share, this clonotype is medium-sized (0.01 to 0.1%). The chain uses TRBV4-3 and TRBJ1-3, with unresolved D. V lost 0 bases and J lost 0, with 9 bases in between. This CDR3 spans 16 amino acids. The germline gives CDR1 LGHNA, CDR2 YSLEER. DNA of the CDR3: TGCGCCAGCAGCCAAGATCGGGCAGCCTCTGGAAACACCATATATTTT. It translates to CASSQDRAASGNTIYF.

This clonotype was seen many times. The chain employs TRBV18 and TRBJ2-3; D may correspond to TRBD1 or TRBD2 (5 bases each). The CDR3 is 15 amino acids. Germline V gene data show CDR1 as KGHSH and CDR2 as LQKENI. V lost 3 bases to trimming and J lost 4 bases, with 14 bases between them. The CDR3 DNA is TGTGCCAGCTCACCCCCACGGGGCGGAGCAGATACGCAGTATTTT. Translating it yields CASSPPRGGADTQYF.

This clonotype was seen at least ten times. This chain uses TRBV7-2 with TRBJ1-6, with a tentative D call TRBD1 (6 bases). There are 16 residues in the CDR3. V was trimmed by 4 bases and J by 7 bases, leaving 17 bases between them. The germline V gene has CDR1 SGHTA and CDR2 FQGNSA. For the CDR3, the DNA is TGTGCCAGCAGCTCACCCGCGCAGGGGAGAAATTCACCCCTCCACTTT. It encodes CASSSPAQGRNSPLHF.

In this sample, this clonotype turned up many times. The V and J genes are TRBV24-1 and TRBJ2-3; D gene uncertain. Between the trimmed V and J ends, which lost 10 bases and 0 bases, there was a span of 7 bases. Per germline, CDR1 KGHDR and CDR2 SFDVKD. The CDR3 loop spans 12 amino acids. CDR3 DNA sequence: TGTGCCACTGCCATAAGCACAGATACGCAGTATTTT. Amino acid sequence: CATAISTDTQYF.

This clonotype was detected many times. The chain recombines TRBV18 with TRBJ1-6; D is uncertain. The V and J ends lost 3 bases and 7 bases respectively, with 13 bases between them. Germline assignment: CDR1 KGHSH and CDR2 LQKENI. This CDR3 has 15 residues. The CDR3 spells CASSPPSEVNSPLHF. Here the CDR3 DNA reads TGTGCCAGCTCACCTCCGTCGGAGGTGAATTCACCCCTCCACTTT.

This clonotype was recorded many times. The chain is built from TRBV29-1 and TRBJ1-5; the D gene is possibly TRBD1 (5 bases). From germline, CDR1 is SQVTM and CDR2 ANQGSEA. The CDR3 spans 13 residues. V lost 3 bases, J lost 2 bases, and 8 bases lay in between. The CDR3 DNA follows: TGCAGCGTTGATCTGGGGGGCAATCAGCCCCAGCATTTT. Encoded protein: CSVDLGGNQPQHF.

This clonotype came up many times. The chain couples TRBV6-5 to TRBJ1-3; D is unresolved. This CDR3 has 16 amino acids. CDR1 and CDR2 (germline): MNHEY, SVGAGI. The V end was cut by 5 bases, the J end by 4 bases, with 18 bases between. CDR3 amino acids: CASSRQEVASGNTIYF. The CDR3 DNA is TGTGCCAGCAGTCGCCAGGAGGTCGCGTCCGGAAACACCATATATTTT.

This clonotype is medium-sized (0.01 to 0.1%). The chain recombines TRBV11-3 with TRBJ1-2; D is undetermined. CDR1 is SGHNT and CDR2 is YENEEA in the germline V gene. The V end lost 1 base, the J end lost 8 bases, and 17 bases lay between the germline ends. The CDR3 sequence is 15 residues long. In DNA, the CDR3 is TGTGCCAGCAGCTTAGGACGAAACCCGCCCCGGGGCTACACCTTC. Amino acids: CASSLGRNPPRGYTF. Looking up the rest from reference TRBV11-3 and TRBJ1-2 gives the full variable domain: EAGVVQSPRYKIIEKKQPVAFWCNPISGHNTLYWYLQNLGQGPELLIRYENEEAVDDSQLPKDRFSAERLKGVDSTLKIQPAELGDSAVYLCASSLGRNPPRGYTFGSGTRLTVV.

By proportion, this clonotype is medium-sized. V is TRBV2 and J is TRBJ2-1; TRBD1 or TRBD2 may be the D gene (5 bases each). Germline V gene data show CDR1 as SNHLY and CDR2 as FYNNEI. V lost 7 bases, J lost 6 bases, and 19 bases lay in between. The CDR3 contains 15 residues. As DNA, the CDR3 is TGTGCCAGCAACCAAGGGGACCTTGGCCGCAATGAGCAGTTCTTC. Protein sequence: CASNQGDLGRNEQFF.

This clonotype rates as medium-sized (0.01 to 0.1%). The chain recombines TRBV7-2 with TRBJ2-2, with no clear D. The germline V and J ends were trimmed by 0 bases and 3 bases, with 8 bases remaining between them. The CDR3 spans 15 residues. Germline V gene lookup returns CDR1 SGHTA and CDR2 FQGNSA. The CDR3 DNA is TGTGCCAGCAGCTTAGCCGGACCAGACACCGGGGAGCTGTTTTTT. Residues: CASSLAGPDTGELFF.

In this sample, this clonotype is medium-sized. This chain uses TRBV28 with TRBJ1-5, with D tentatively TRBD1 (5 bases). The V end was cut by 7 bases, the J end by 9 bases, with 13 bases between. This CDR3 has 12 residues. Looked up from germline, CDR1 is MDHEN and CDR2 is SYDVKM. The CDR3 bases are TGTGCCAGCACCTCGGGGGGGTTGCCCCAGCATTTT. It is translated as CASTSGGLPQHF. Full variable domain (outside the CDR3, taken from reference TRBV28 and TRBJ1-5): DVKVTQSSRYLVKRTGEKVFLECVQDMDHENMFWYRQDPGLGLRLIYFSYDVKMKEKGDIPEGYSVSREKKERFSLILESASTNQTSMYLCASTSGGLPQHFGDGTRLSIL.

This clonotype was counted many times. The chain has TRBV5-4 and TRBJ2-1; D perhaps matches TRBD2 (6 bases). Trimming left V 0 bases short and J 4 bases short, with 14 bases between. CDR3 length: 16 amino acids. Germline CDR1 is SGHNT and CDR2 is YYREEE (reference sequence). As DNA, the CDR3 is TGTGCCAGCAGCTTGGGGAACGGGGGAAATTACAATGAGCAGTTCTTC. Translated, it gives CASSLGNGGNYNEQFF.

By share, this clonotype counts as medium-sized. The chain couples TRBV21-1 to TRBJ2-1; the table's TRBD2 call for D was not verified on the DNA. TRBV21-1 is listed as a pseudogene. The CDR3 has 15 amino acids. The CDR3 coding sequence is TGTGCCAGCAGCAAAGAGCCTAGCCTCAGGAATGAGCAGTTCTTC. Amino acids: CASSKEPSLRNEQFF.

The rearrangement links TRBV5-8 to TRBJ2-2, with D perhaps matching TRBD2 (5 bases). Germline loops: CDR1 SGHTS, CDR2 YDEGEE. CDR3 length equals 14 residues. V lost 4 bases, J lost 9 bases, and 16 bases lay in between. As DNA, the CDR3 is TGTGCCAGCAGCCTCGGGATCCTCTCCTGGGAGCTGTTTTTT. This sequence encodes CASSLGILSWELFF. The full variable domain, in which reference TRBV5-8 and TRBJ2-2 provide the parts outside the CDR3, is EAGVTQSPTHLIKTRGQQATLRCSPISGHTSVYWYQQALGLGLQFLLWYDEGEERNRGNFPPRFSGRQFPNYSSELNVNALELEDSALYLCASSLGILSWELFFGEGSRLTVL.

This clonotype was detected many times. The chain has TRBV4-3 and TRBJ2-1; D not certain. Trimming left V 2 bases short and J 3 bases short, with 23 bases between. Germline CDR1 and CDR2: LGHNA and YSLEER. The CDR3 has 19 residues. This CDR3 is CASSQSRPTELHLYNEQFF. The CDR3 DNA sequence: TGCGCCAGCAGCCAATCCAGACCTACGGAGCTCCATCTCTACAATGAGCAGTTCTTC.